The sequence of this TCR beta chain was determined in a study of cytomegalovirus exposure and HLA in healthy donors (dated by TCRdb to 2016 to 2017). Background on the whole study: An earlier analysis of 587 of the donors reported 276 Gb of sequence data and 95 million to 140 million unique TCR beta sequences obtained from approximately 180 million T cells. Roughly 300 gigabases of sequencing data and tens of millions of unique TCR sequences were included in an early release covering over 600 HLA-typed donors. Among the roughly 400 genotyped donors, approximately 82% belonged to the genetic ancestry cluster associated with self-reported Caucasian donors. The aim of the study was to test whether cataloging public T cell receptors could identify signatures of past pathogen exposure. The T cell repertoires of 700 or so subjects were profiled by immunosequencing and related to cytomegalovirus serostatus. A separate validation cohort of 100 to 150 different subjects was used in addition to the roughly 670-subject first cohort. To predict cytomegalovirus infection status, the study combined high-throughput TCR immunosequencing, statistical association of individual TCRs with disease status, and machine learning. A later analysis re-examined previously published TCR beta repertoires from more than 550 donors and added high-resolution HLA genotyping to investigate patterns of TCR occurrence. In the later analysis, no new phenotypic data were used to find candidate immune exposures; instead, reliance was placed on TCR beta sequences and their occurrence across donors. An earlier analysis of fewer than 700 of the donors applied high-throughput TCR beta sequencing to assess whether each TCR beta V gene segment acted as functional or pseudogenic. Donor age, sex, ethnicity and CMV serostatus were compiled alongside the repertoire data. A later genetic analysis used genome-wide SNP genotypes for 398 of the 666 donors, treating that subset as a discovery cohort. All discovery cohort repertoires had been generated on a single sequencing platform. Both class I and class II loci were covered by HLA typing, at four-digit resolution. The number of donors typed differed by locus, with about 629-630 for A, B, C, DRB1 and DQB1, over 500 for DQA1, approximately 570 for DPA1, and around 430 for DPB1. Because of strong linkage in the cohort, five DR-DQ haplotypes were treated as single units for association and clustering. On average, around 240,000 unique TCR beta nucleotide sequences were sequenced per donor among 300 to 500 genotyped donors of the cohort, with 15% to 20% of those sequences being non-productive.

The germline V gene (reference sequence) gives CDR1 as LNHDA and CDR2 as SQIVND. From cysteine to phenylalanine, the CDR3 is 16 amino acids long. The only DNA kept is the CDR3, 48 bases in frame from the first base. Trimming accounts for 5 bases at V and 3 bases at J, while the number of junction bases matched to no gene is 8. In total, approximately 690 healthy bone marrow donors made up the cohort. At the time of sampling, all cohort members were nominally healthy, though unrecorded immune exposures were likely present. The donor tested CMV seronegative and was one of the 352 seronegative cohort members. A peripheral blood sample was provided by each donor, and peripheral blood mononuclear cells were used for TCR beta sequencing. The Qiagen DNeasy Blood Extraction Kit was used to extract genomic DNA from the blood cell samples. Broader findings and caveats from the paper: The earlier analysis of about 600 of the donors excluded approximately 15 rarely observed V segments, including chromosome 9 orphons, because counts were too low. A cluster of highly shared sequence variants was judged likely to represent a technical artifact of the sequencing pipeline. Immune exposure information for the cohort was limited to CMV serostatus. Broadly in line with IMGT annotations, most TCR beta V segments showed up in productive rearrangements about 87% or about 30% of the time in an earlier analysis of 587 of the donors. A later analysis found that HLA-associated TCR beta chains were more clonally expanded and had lower generation probabilities than equally common non-associated chains. In both the original and validation cohorts, the classifier was reported to diagnose cytomegalovirus status with high specificity and sensitivity. Roughly uniform sequencing depth across donors was assumed in presence/absence analyses, although this assumption may not hold. In vitro tests confirmed that a few of the cytomegalovirus-associated TCR beta chains recognize cytomegalovirus antigens. Strong co-occurrence of HLA alleles, especially DR and DQ, made assigning TCR associations to individual alleles difficult. Because some donors lacked HLA typing at each locus, the association tests relied only on the typed subset. Some IMGT-functional V segments, including TRBV6-2 and TRBV6-3, could not be told apart with the 87-base-pair reads, so those segments were excluded. A later analysis found that most CMV-associated TCR beta chains appeared HLA-restricted, with HLA associations seemingly driven largely by CMV exposure. A later analysis reported that several top co-occurrence clusters appeared linked to parvovirus B19, influenza, CMV and Epstein-Barr virus. According to a later genetic analysis, donors in an Asian-associated ancestry cluster had fewer N-insertions in productive TCRs than the approximately 650-donor mean. In a later genetic analysis, a missense DCLRE1C variant was associated with V-gene and J-gene trimming of TCR beta chains, and the association was replicated in an independent cohort. It was suggested by the authors that the approach could potentially be generalized to other disease states and immunological phenotypes. A later analysis associated 16,951 TCR beta sequences with specific HLA alleles at a false discovery rate of 0.05. Linkage disequilibrium might explain the correlated functional status among segregating V segments, but an unknown experimental factor could not be ruled out. A further reported finding was that TCR beta sequences accurately predicted the HLA-A and HLA-B alleles for most subjects in the first cohort. In this cohort, only TCR beta chains were sequenced, and detectable features were limited by the absence of alpha or paired-chain data. A later analysis found that TCR association rates varied across HLA loci, with DRB1 alleles showing the most associated TCRs and HLA-C alleles the fewest. In the study, around 150 TCR beta chains were listed as associated with cytomegalovirus. Most TCR sequences were seen in very few donors, while some public TCRs were found in many individuals.

The library was prepared using the immunoSEQ multiplex PCR assay. For the multiplex PCR, a mixture combining 60 forward primers for TCR Vbeta segments and 13 reverse primers for TCR Jbeta segments was used. A multiplex PCR assay on genomic DNA amplified the CDR3 region of rearranged TCR beta genes. On the Illumina HiSeq System, the amplified TCR beta libraries were sequenced as 87-base-pair reads. The original pipeline was this. Across the 600 to 700 repertoires, a later analysis counted tens of millions of unique TCR beta chains, roughly 11 million of which were shared by at least two donors. Raw reads were error-corrected and collapsed into unique sequences with a nearest-neighbor algorithm that merged closely related sequences to remove PCR and sequencing errors. Alignment of CDR3 sequences to IMGT reference sequences was used to assign V, D and J gene segments. For a sequence to be retained, a match of at least six nucleotides was required to both a V gene segment and a J gene segment. Rearrangements were called productive when the CDR3 lacked stop codons and stayed in frame with V and J; all others were non-productive. CDR3 was defined by IMGT convention, running from the second conserved V-encoded cysteine to the conserved J-encoded phenylalanine. In an earlier analysis of 500 to 650 of the donors, sequences lacking an unambiguous match to a single V gene segment were excluded. In an earlier analysis of about 590 of the donors, a V segment was called functional when productive rearrangements were above 56.7%, and segregating when the standard deviation between donors exceeded 5%. To diagnose cytomegalovirus status from the catalog of TCR beta chain sequences, a statistical classification framework was built. In a later analysis, V and J genes were assigned by comparing TCR nucleotide sequences against IMGT/GENE-DB human TR gene sequences. A later analysis assigned CDR3 sequences and most-parsimonious VDJ recombination scenarios with the TCRdist pipeline. In a later analysis, every TCR beta chain was defined by the combination of its CDR3 amino acid sequence and its V-gene family, and reads without a unique V-gene family were dropped. A later analysis removed 600 or so highly shared, low-generation-probability nucleotide sequences to deal with suspected cross-contamination and a sequencing artifact. For each public chain, a later analysis derived a clonal expansion index from normalized ranks of inferred template counts within each repertoire. In a later analysis, generation probabilities were computed using a VDJ recombination model fitted to out-of-frame rearrangements, and the results were checked against IGoR. In a later analysis, hypergeometric tests were used to score TCR-TCR, TCR-HLA and TCR-CMV co-occurrence, with a repertoire-size bias correction applied to TCR pairs. A later analysis estimated false discovery rates by permuting HLA or CMV assignments 20 times. In a later analysis, co-occurring TCRs were grouped using DBSCAN, and TCRdist sequence similarity was added for clustering within HLA-allele-positive subsets. Repertoires with fewer than 30,000 or more than 120,000 public chains, plus five repertoires with anomalous nucleotide sharing, were excluded from co-occurrence clustering. Entries here come from immuneACCESS through TCRdb and include only in-frame sequences with V and J called. Some clones fail to appear in such tables; in the studies checked, an unresolved V gene covers under half of the shortfall, and the cause of the remainder is unknown. For V, J and clone size, that table is used; D and trimming come from the DNA. For this sample there are some 150,000 clones; roughly three quarters appear just once. The ten largest clones capture approximately 1.4% of the sample.

Comments on this clone: Its antigen remains unidentified. No much larger clone exists at a distance of one base, and base qualities are not known.

Sequencing used PBMCs. The rearrangement combines TRBV19 with TRBJ1-2, and TRBD1 matches 11 of the central bases. The clonotype comes from a man in his fifties or sixties in good health and CMV-seronegative. The nucleotide sequence is TGTGCCAGTAGTCGGGACAGGGGGATCAAGGACTATGGCTACACCTTC. This encodes CASSRDRGIKDYGYTF.